A single sample gave rise to the 6 T cell receptor beta chains below, sequenced in a study of regulatory T cells in long-lasting Graves disease. Sequencing libraries for TCR beta were prepared with iRepertoire HTBI primers and Arm-PCR of CDR3 regions. TCRdb re-called the multiplex PCR reads through MiXCR, storing one row per CDR3 protein. The sample contains a few hundred thousand distinct CDR3 sequences, roughly 23% of which appear only once. Time point noted: persistent/refractory GD, antithyroid drugs over 5 years with positive TRAb. From RNA extracted from PBMCs, the TCR library was made. The sample in question was peripheral blood mononuclear cells (PBMCs), obtained when the disease was refractory, from a patient treated with antithyroid drugs. The receptor source for this set is a female donor with Graves disease.

In this sample, this clonotype turned up many times. This sequence joins TRBV6-1 and TRBJ2-6; TRBD1 is a possible D gene (5 bases). The CDR3 spans 14 residues. Per the germline V gene, CDR1 is MNHNS and CDR2 is SASEGT. The ends were cut back, 8 bases at V and 0 bases at J, with 8 bases in the middle. The CDR3 region is CASDRSSGANVLTF. In DNA form, the CDR3 reads TGTGCCAGCGACAGAAGCTCTGGGGCCAACGTCCTGACTTTC.

The chain employs TRBV28 and TRBJ2-1; no firm D call. The CDR3 runs 13 residues. The germline CDR1 and CDR2 sequences are MDHEN and SYDVKM. Trimming stripped 2 bases from V and 10 bases from J, with 12 bases between. CDR3 amino acids: CASSLPLEREQFF. In DNA, the CDR3 is TGTGCCAGCAGTTTACCCTTAGAGAGAGAGCAGTTCTTC.

The chain couples TRBV4-1 to TRBJ2-1, with 11 bases matching TRBD2. The CDR3 is made up of 15 amino acids. V was clipped by 4 bases and J by 6 bases; unmatched bases: 5. The germline CDR1 and CDR2 sequences are MGHRA and YSYEKL. The DNA for the CDR3 is TGCGCCAGCAGCCCCGGGGGACTAGCGGTCAATGAGCAGTTCTTC. Translated, it gives CASSPGGLAVNEQFF.

This clonotype showed up many times. The chain is built from TRBV27 and TRBJ2-2; D remains ambiguous. The V end lost 4 bases, the J end lost 7 bases, and 4 bases lay between the germline ends. Germline-derived CDR1 and CDR2 are MNHEY and SMNVEV (reference sequence). The CDR3 is 11 residues long. The CDR3 reads CASSSNGELFF. CDR3 DNA: TGTGCCAGCAGTTCGAACGGGGAGCTGTTTTTT.

Comment on this clonotype: This may be a read error, as it is one base from a much larger clone. The gene calls are TRBV10-3 and TRBJ1-1; TRBD1 aligns across 7 bases. Losses at the gene ends were 8 bases for V and 3 bases for J; bases not matched to a gene: 3. This CDR3 spans 12 amino acids. Germline lookup yields CDR1 ENHRY and CDR2 SYGVKD. The CDR3 DNA sequence: TGTGCCATCGGGACAGCGGACACTGAAGCTTTCTTT. Its protein is CAIGTADTEAFF.

This clonotype was seen at least ten times. The V gene is TRBV20-1, the J gene TRBJ2-3; D not resolved. V was trimmed by 1 base and J by 1 base, leaving 0 bases between them. The V gene's germline CDR1 is DFQATT and CDR2 SNEGSKA (reference sequence). CDR3 length equals 11 residues. CDR3 nucleotides: TGCAGTGCTAGAGGCACAGATACGCAGTATTTT. Encoded protein: CSARGTDTQYF.